The 25 T cell receptor beta chains reported below all come from one sample, sequenced in a study of cytomegalovirus exposure and HLA in healthy donors. In the PCR, 60 Vbeta and 13 Jbeta primers were used. The repertoire was sequenced with immunoSEQ multiplex PCR; TCRdb's copy has only in-frame clones and lacks some. The sample holds 60,000 to 70,000 clones, around 61% seen once. Sequencing was done on a sample of PBMCs. The source is a woman in her 50s in good health and CMV-seronegative.

Worth noting for this clone: Different DNA sequences within this sample yield the same CDR3. The rearrangement uses TRBV10-3 and TRBJ2-7; a weak D match, TRBD1 (5 bases). Trimming cost V 4 bases and J 4 bases, with 8 bases left between them. CDR1 and CDR2 from the germline V gene are ENHRY and SYGVKD. CDR3 length: 12 residues. The CDR3 sequence: CAISGQGYEQYF. In nucleotides, the CDR3 is TGTGCCATCAGTGGGCAGGGTTACGAGCAGTACTTC.

CDR3 sequence reads: CASSQGWELVEQFF. The DNA for the CDR3 is TGCGCCAGCAGCCAAGGGTGGGAGCTGGTTGAGCAGTTCTTC. The chain combines TRBV4-3 with TRBJ2-1, with a possible D match to TRBD2 (5 bases). This CDR3 is built from 14 residues. Germline CDR1 reads LGHNA; CDR2 reads YSLEER. The V gene lost 1 base and the J gene lost 9 bases, with 13 bases spanning the gap.

This clone was counted a few times. The rearrangement uses TRBV29-1 and TRBJ2-3, with 7 bases identical to TRBD1. Germline CDR1 reads SQVTM; CDR2 reads ANQGSEA. Losses at the gene ends were 6 bases for V and 3 bases for J; bases not matched to a gene: 9. This CDR3 contains 14 residues. CDR3 region: CSVVTGYRTDTQYF. The CDR3 DNA reads TGCAGCGTCGTGACAGGGTATCGGACAGATACGCAGTATTTT.

This clone has a handful of counts. The chain recombines TRBV7-9 with TRBJ1-1; 7 nucleotides match TRBD1. With 8 bases clipped from V and 1 base from J, the junction kept 7 bases outside the gene matches. The length of the CDR3 is 14 residues. Per the germline V gene, CDR1 is SEHNR and CDR2 is FQNEAQ (reference sequence). CDR3 amino acids: CASQKTGWNTEAFF. In DNA form, the CDR3 reads TGTGCCAGCCAAAAGACAGGGTGGAACACTGAAGCTTTCTTT.

This clone has just a few counts. V usage is TRBV6-5 and J usage is TRBJ1-2; D unresolved. CDR1 MNHEY and CDR2 SVGAGI come from the germline V gene. CDR3 length: 13 amino acids. V shed 6 bases and J shed 3 bases, with 11 bases lying between them. In DNA form, the CDR3 reads TGTGCCAGCAGACCTCTGGGCTACTATGGCTACACCTTC. Translation: CASRPLGYYGYTF.

This rearrangement joins TRBV5-1 to TRBJ2-5; D is undetermined. The V end was cut by 1 base, the J end by 1 base, with 5 bases between. Germline CDR1 reads SGHRS; CDR2 reads YFSETQ. CDR3 length equals 13 residues. The CDR3 region is CASSLFLQETQYF. In DNA form, the CDR3 reads TGCGCCAGCAGCTTGTTCCTCCAAGAGACCCAGTACTTC. The entire variable domain, with the rest obtained from reference TRBV5-1 and TRBJ2-5, is as follows: KAGVTQTPRYLIKTRGQQVTLSCSPISGHRSVSWYQQTPGQGLQFLFEYFSETQRNKGNFPGRFSGRQFSNSRSEMNVSTLELGDSALYLCASSLFLQETQYFGPGTRLLVL.

The count of this clone is one. V and J are TRBV15 and TRBJ2-3; TRBD2 matches 8 bases. This CDR3 has 16 residues. V shed 4 bases, J shed 2 bases, and the junction held 8 bases outside the gene matches. Germline CDR1 is LNHNV and CDR2 is YYDKDF (reference sequence). The CDR3 reads CATSTTSGGYTDTQYF. CDR3 in DNA: TGTGCCACCAGCACTACTAGCGGAGGGTACACAGATACGCAGTATTTT.

The J gene is TRBJ1-1, the V gene TRBV4-1; 8 bases are a match to TRBD1. V dropped 2 bases and J dropped 5; count of bases not matched to a gene: 13. Germline V CDR1 and CDR2: MGHRA, YSYEKL. The CDR3 is made up of 17 amino acids. The CDR3 protein is CASSQPRGQMGRTEAFF. The CDR3 DNA is TGCGCCAGCAGCCAACCCAGGGGGCAGATGGGAAGGACTGAAGCTTTCTTT.

This chain joins TRBV28 and TRBJ1-2; 10 bases fit TRBD1. V gave up 2 bases and J gave up 8 bases; unmatched junction bases: 5. This CDR3 has 14 amino acids. Germline V lookup: CDR1 MDHEN, CDR2 SYDVKM. The CDR3 coding sequence is TGTGCCAGCAGTTTAATCGCGACAGGGGGCGGCTACACCTTC. Its translation is CASSLIATGGGYTF.

This chain connects TRBV9 to TRBJ1-1, with 7 bases fitting TRBD1. Germline CDR1 is SGDLS and CDR2 is YYNGEE. The CDR3 runs 14 residues. Trimming cost V 6 bases and J 0 bases; bases outside gene matches: 5. CDR3: CASNRQGLNTEAFF. DNA for the CDR3: TGTGCCAGCAACCGACAGGGACTGAACACTGAAGCTTTCTTT. The variable domain in full, with the rest retrieved from reference TRBV9 and TRBJ1-1, is DSGVTQTPKHLITATGQRVTLRCSPRSGDLSVYWYQQSLDQGLQFLIQYYNGEERAKGNILERFSAQQFPDLHSELNLSSLELGDSALYFCASNRQGLNTEAFFGQGTRLTVV.

The CDR3 coding sequence is TGCGCCAGCCATTCAGAGCACGGACACATGAACACTGAAGCTTTCTTT. Protein product: CASHSEHGHMNTEAFF. The chain couples TRBV4-1 to TRBJ1-1; TRBD1 might be the D (5 bases). V lost 8 bases to trimming and J lost 0 bases, with 19 bases between them. There are 16 residues in the CDR3. Germline-derived CDR1 and CDR2 are MGHRA and YSYEKL.

The chain recombines TRBV28 with TRBJ2-7; tentatively, D is TRBD2 (5 bases). CDR1 and CDR2 from the germline V gene are MDHEN and SYDVKM. The CDR3 is 16 residues long. V was trimmed by 6 bases and J by 2 bases, leaving 20 bases between them. CDR3 DNA sequence: TGTGCCAGCAGCCAGACGGCCGGCCTAGCCCCCTACGAGCAGTACTTC. The encoded protein is CASSQTAGLAPYEQYF.

This clone was seen a single time. The rearrangement joins TRBV19 to TRBJ1-5, with 7 bases identical to TRBD1. This CDR3 comprises 14 residues. With V trimmed by 3 bases and J by 5 bases, 4 bases remained unmatched. The germline V gene encodes CDR1 LNHDA and CDR2 SQIVND (reference sequence). The CDR3 is CASSMVTGDQPQHF. CDR3 in DNA: TGTGCCAGTAGTATGGTAACAGGGGATCAGCCCCAGCATTTT.

In this sample, this clone turned up many times. The chain has TRBV7-2 and TRBJ1-4; no clear D gene. The germline V and J ends were trimmed by 5 bases and 4 bases, with 14 bases remaining between them. The CDR3 consists of 15 residues. Germline CDR1 is SGHTA and CDR2 is FQGNSA. CDR3 bases: TGTGCCAGCAGCCTCTTAGGATCGGGTAATGAAAAACTGTTTTTT. Translation: CASSLLGSGNEKLFF. Full variable domain (outside the CDR3, taken from reference TRBV7-2 and TRBJ1-4): GAGVSQSPSNKVTEKGKDVELRCDPISGHTALYWYRQSLGQGLEFLIYFQGNSAPDKSGLPSDRFSAERTGGSVSTLTIQRTQQEDSAVYLCASSLLGSGNEKLFFGSGTQLSVL.

This clone has only a few counts. The DNA of the CDR3 is TGTGCCAGCAGCGGGGGCGGGAGCGGCGAGCAGTACTTC. Translated: CASSGGGSGEQYF. This chain connects TRBV5-6 to TRBJ2-7; tentative D call: TRBD2 (7 bases). The V end lost 4 bases, the J end lost 6 bases, and 14 bases lay between the germline ends. Germline V gene lookup returns CDR1 SGHDT and CDR2 YYEEEE. The CDR3 runs to 13 residues.

J is TRBJ2-7 and V is TRBV5-1; weak D call: TRBD2 (5 bases). The CDR3 covers 14 residues. V lost 2 bases and J 2 bases, leaving 11 bases between the germline ends. Germline CDR1 SGHRS, CDR2 YFSETQ. CDR3: CASSLILGAYEQYF. CDR3 in DNA: TGCGCCAGCAGCTTAATTCTCGGGGCCTACGAGCAGTACTTC.

This clone was seen only a few times. The rearrangement joins TRBV30 to TRBJ1-1; no clear D gene. Per the germline V gene, CDR1 is GTSNPN and CDR2 is SVGIG (reference sequence). This CDR3 has 14 residues. Between the trimmed V and J ends, which lost 4 bases and 3 bases, there was a span of 15 bases. The CDR3 DNA reads as TGTGCCTGGATGGCCTCTTATACCTACACTGAAGCTTTCTTT. Translating gives CAWMASYTYTEAFF.

The chain has TRBV7-8 and TRBJ2-7, with TRBD2 matching over 7 bases. The germline gives CDR1 SGHVS, CDR2 FQNEAQ. The V gene end was trimmed by 7 bases and the J gene end by 4 bases; junction bases not matched to a gene: 16. The CDR3 covers 16 residues. CDR3: CASNPLEGRAGYEQYF. In nucleotides, the CDR3 is TGTGCCAGCAACCCCCTTGAGGGGAGGGCCGGTTACGAGCAGTACTTC.

This clone has only a few counts. The chain carries TRBV11-3 and TRBJ2-7, with D uncertain. From germline, CDR1 is SGHNT and CDR2 YENEEA. This CDR3 comprises 12 residues. V lost 5 bases and J 1 base, leaving 6 bases between the germline ends. The CDR3 is CASSRASYEQYF. The CDR3 DNA sequence: TGTGCCAGCAGCCGAGCTTCCTACGAGCAGTACTTC.

A single count supports this clone. This chain connects TRBV5-1 to TRBJ2-2; maybe TRBD1 (6 bases). Germline V gene data show CDR1 as SGHRS and CDR2 as YFSETQ. The CDR3 is 17 residues long. Trimming left V 3 bases short and J 0 bases short, with 15 bases between. This chain's CDR3 is CASSSEQGPTNTGELFF. Here the CDR3 DNA reads TGCGCCAGCAGCTCTGAACAGGGACCAACGAACACCGGGGAGCTGTTTTTT.

This clone appeared a few times. The chain uses TRBV25-1 and TRBJ2-7; 9 bases fit TRBD2. The CDR3 sequence is 17 residues long. The V gene's germline CDR1 is MGHDK and CDR2 SYGVNS. Trimming took 6 bases from V and 0 from J; bases not matched to a gene: 12. CDR3: CASRGLASGKSSYEQYF. CDR3 bases: TGTGCCAGCAGGGGGTTGGCTAGCGGGAAGAGCTCCTACGAGCAGTACTTC.

The chain joins TRBV2 to TRBJ2-1, with 13 bases lining up with TRBD2. Germline values: CDR1 SNHLY, CDR2 FYNNEI. The CDR3 sequence is 18 residues long. V was pared by 5 bases and J by 0 bases, with 7 bases of the junction left unmatched. CDR3 DNA sequence: TGTGCCAGCAGTCGACTAGCGGGAGGCTCAAGCTCCTACAATGAGCAGTTCTTC. Its protein is CASSRLAGGSSSYNEQFF.

This clone appeared a few times. The chain joins TRBV2 to TRBJ1-1; no firm D call. CDR1 SNHLY and CDR2 FYNNEI come from the germline V gene. The V gene lost 6 bases and the J gene lost 4 bases, with 24 bases spanning the gap. The CDR3 covers 17 residues. Here the CDR3 reads CASRRAPDWTMFTEAFF. The CDR3 region has the DNA TGTGCCAGCAGAAGGGCTCCGGACTGGACCATGTTCACTGAAGCTTTCTTT. The whole variable domain, filled in from reference TRBV2 and TRBJ1-1, reads EPEVTQTPSHQVTQMGQEVILRCVPISNHLYFYWYRQILGQKVEFLVSFYNNEISEKSEIFDDQFSVERPDGSNFTLKIRSTKLEDSAMYFCASRRAPDWTMFTEAFFGQGTRLTVV.

The V and J genes are TRBV10-3 and TRBJ1-2; TRBD1 agrees at 8 bases. CDR1 is ENHRY and CDR2 is SYGVKD in the germline V gene. The V segment lost 2 bases and the J segment 8 bases; nucleotides outside the gene matches: 4. The CDR3 loop spans 13 amino acids. The CDR3 DNA reads as TGTGCCATCAGTGAGGACAGGGGCGGGGGCTACACCTTC. Translating gives CAISEDRGGGYTF.

The CDR3 nucleotides read TGTGCCAGCAGTTATCCAGGGGAAGAGACCCAGTACTTC. It yields the protein CASSYPGEETQYF. The chain has TRBV6-6 and TRBJ2-5, with D possibly TRBD1 on 6 matching bases. V dropped 3 bases and J dropped 3 bases, with 8 bases sitting between them. Germline CDR1 is MNHNY and CDR2 is SVGAGI (reference sequence). The CDR3 is 13 residues long.